This entry features one T cell receptor (beta chain) sequence. This receptor's antigen is unknown. No base-level quality is on record; no much larger clone is a single base apart. This record comes from a study of cytomegalovirus exposure and HLA in healthy donors (dated by TCRdb to the late 2010s). Some background on the complete study: According to an earlier analysis of 587 of the donors, some 170 million T cells yielded roughly 100 million unique TCR beta sequences and approximately 300 Gb of sequence data. In a later analysis, previously published TCR beta repertoires from fewer than 750 donors were re-analyzed and high-resolution HLA genotyping was added so that TCR occurrence patterns could be studied. About 5 DR-DQ haplotypes were handled as single units for association and clustering, since linkage in the cohort was strong. Every repertoire in the discovery cohort had been generated on one and the same sequencing platform. Around 320 gigabases of sequencing data and some 85 million unique TCR sequences were included in an early release covering several hundred HLA-typed donors. A later genetic analysis took genome-wide SNP genotypes for about three fifths of the 666 donors and used that subset as a discovery cohort. A separate validation cohort of about 110 different subjects was used in addition to the roughly 700-subject first cohort. The aim of the study was to test whether cataloging public T cell receptors could identify signatures of past pathogen exposure. The study combined high-throughput TCR immunosequencing, statistical association of individual TCRs with disease status, and machine learning to predict cytomegalovirus infection status. Of the 300 to 450 genotyped donors, 81% were placed in the genetic ancestry cluster associated with self-reported Caucasian donors. The study used immunosequencing to profile the T cell repertoires of 666 subjects and linked those repertoires to cytomegalovirus serostatus. On average, about 200,000 unique TCR beta nucleotide sequences were sequenced per donor among about 400 genotyped donors of the cohort, with about 19% of those sequences being non-productive. In the later analysis, no new phenotypic data were used to find candidate immune exposures; instead, reliance was placed on TCR beta sequences and their occurrence across donors. To decide whether each TCR beta V gene segment behaved as functional or pseudogenic, an earlier analysis of over 500 of the donors relied on high-throughput TCR beta sequencing. Donor age, sex, ethnicity and CMV serostatus were collected together with the repertoire data. HLA typing included class I and class II loci at four-digit resolution. Typing coverage varied by locus: about 620-630 donors for A, B, C, DRB1 and DQB1; more than 500 for DQA1; about 600 for DPA1; 450 to 480 for DPB1.

Libraries were built with the immunoSEQ multiplex PCR assay. For the multiplex PCR, a mixture combining 60 forward primers for TCR Vbeta segments and 13 reverse primers for TCR Jbeta segments was used. A multiplex PCR assay on genomic DNA amplified the CDR3 region of rearranged TCR beta genes. On the Illumina HiSeq System, the amplified TCR beta libraries were sequenced as 87-base-pair reads. In the original analysis: A later analysis tallied around 82 million unique TCR beta chains across the 600 to 700 repertoires, and some 10 million of those chains were shared by two or more donors. To remove PCR and sequencing errors, raw reads were error-corrected and collapsed into unique sequences using a nearest-neighbor algorithm that merged closely related sequences. V, D and J gene segments were assigned by aligning CDR3 sequences to IMGT reference sequences. For a sequence to be retained, at least a six-nucleotide match to both a V gene segment and a J gene segment was required. A rearrangement was called productive if the CDR3 had no stop codons and remained in frame with V and J, and every other rearrangement was called non-productive. Following IMGT convention, CDR3 was defined as the stretch from the second conserved V-encoded cysteine up to the conserved J-encoded phenylalanine. In an earlier analysis of 500 to 650 of the donors, sequences lacking an unambiguous match to a single V gene segment were excluded. An earlier analysis of over 450 of the donors classified V segments as functional when productive rearrangements were above 56.7% and as segregating when the standard deviation between donors was above 5%. A statistical classification framework was built for diagnosing cytomegalovirus status from the catalog of TCR beta chain sequences. V and J gene assignment, in a later analysis, came from comparing TCR nucleotide sequences with IMGT/GENE-DB human TR gene sequences. Using the TCRdist pipeline, a later analysis assigned CDR3 sequences along with most-parsimonious VDJ recombination scenarios. In a later analysis, each TCR beta chain was defined by its CDR3 amino acid sequence together with its V-gene family, and reads without a unique V-gene family were excluded. A later analysis removed roughly 590 highly shared, low-generation-probability nucleotide sequences to deal with suspected cross-contamination and a sequencing artifact. In a later analysis, a clonal expansion index was calculated for each public chain from normalized within-repertoire ranks of inferred template counts. Generation probabilities in a later analysis came from a VDJ recombination model fitted to out-of-frame rearrangements, and those results were checked against IGoR. In a later analysis, TCR-TCR, TCR-HLA and TCR-CMV co-occurrence was scored with hypergeometric tests, and a repertoire-size bias correction was applied to TCR pairs. False discovery rates were estimated in a later analysis by permuting HLA or CMV assignments 20 times. In a later analysis, co-occurring TCRs were grouped using DBSCAN, and TCRdist sequence similarity was added for clustering within HLA-allele-positive subsets. Repertoires with fewer than 30,000 or more than 120,000 public chains were left out of co-occurrence clustering, as were five repertoires with anomalous nucleotide sharing. This is the immuneACCESS table as TCRdb keeps it, with only in-frame sequences that have V and J called. A part of the clones is gone; compared with another copy, unresolved V genes explain less than half, and the rest is unexplained. V, J and clone size derive from that table, while D and trimming were established from the DNA sequence. The sample table records about 170,000 clones; more than 75% of these occur just once. Jointly, the top ten make up 2% to 3% of the sample.

In total, fewer than 750 healthy bone marrow donors made up the cohort. At the time of sampling, every cohort member was nominally healthy, though immune exposures that went unrecorded were likely present. The donor tested CMV seropositive, placing the donor among the approximately 290 seropositive members of the cohort. A peripheral blood sample was provided by each donor, and peripheral blood mononuclear cells were used for TCR beta sequencing. The Qiagen DNeasy Blood Extraction Kit was used to extract genomic DNA from the blood cell samples. Trimming removed 7 bases from V and 2 bases from J; the gene matches leave 9 bases unexplained. The CDR3 has 16 amino acids, counting the end cysteine and phenylalanine. Of all the DNA, just the CDR3 is kept, 48 bases in frame from base 1. CDR1 is given as MDHEN and CDR2 as SYDVKM, both from the germline V gene. Results and caveats for the whole study, not just this receptor: A later analysis found that HLA-associated TCR beta chains were more clonally expanded and had lower generation probabilities than equally common non-associated chains. A further reported finding was that TCR beta sequences accurately predicted the HLA-A and HLA-B alleles for most subjects in the first cohort. Some IMGT-functional V segments, including TRBV6-2 and TRBV6-3, could not be distinguished by the 87-base-pair reads and were therefore excluded. In a later genetic analysis, a missense DCLRE1C variant was associated with V-gene and J-gene trimming of TCR beta chains, and the association was replicated in an independent cohort. A later analysis found that most CMV-associated TCR beta chains appeared HLA-restricted, with HLA associations seemingly driven largely by CMV exposure. Because counts were too low, seventeen rarely observed V segments, including chromosome 9 orphons, were excluded from the earlier analysis of 500 to 700 of the donors. According to a later analysis, TCR association rates differed among HLA loci, with DRB1 alleles showing the most associated TCRs and HLA-C alleles showing the fewest. Across donors, most TCR sequences were observed very rarely, whereas some public TCRs were present in many individuals. According to a later genetic analysis, donors in an Asian-associated ancestry cluster had fewer N-insertions in productive TCRs than the approximately 670-donor mean. In the study, 164 TCR beta chains were listed as associated with cytomegalovirus. A later analysis reported that several top co-occurrence clusters appeared linked to parvovirus B19, influenza, CMV and Epstein-Barr virus. This cohort had only TCR beta chains sequenced, and the lack of alpha or paired-chain data limited which features could be detected. When HLA alleles, especially DR and DQ, strongly co-occurred, attributing TCR associations to individual alleles was difficult. A cluster of highly shared sequence variants was judged likely to represent a technical artifact of the sequencing pipeline. CMV serostatus was the only immune exposure information available for the cohort. Broadly in line with IMGT annotations, most TCR beta V segments showed up in productive rearrangements about 87% or about 30% of the time in an earlier analysis of several hundred of the donors. Cytomegalovirus status was reported to be diagnosed by the classifier with high specificity and sensitivity in both the original and validation cohorts. The authors suggested that the approach could potentially be extended to other disease states and immunological phenotypes. Correlated functional status among segregating V segments might be attributable to linkage disequilibrium, but an unknown experimental factor could not be ruled out. At a false discovery rate of 0.05, a later analysis linked about 16,000 TCR beta sequences to specific HLA alleles. Sequencing depth was assumed to be roughly uniform across donors in the presence/absence analyses, though that assumption may not hold. Because HLA typing was missing for some donors at each locus, association tests included only the typed subset. In vitro tests confirmed that a few of the cytomegalovirus-associated TCR beta chains recognize cytomegalovirus antigens.

This chain is built from TRBV28 and TRBJ2-5, and 11 junctional nucleotides match TRBD2. The receptor was derived from a young man in good health and CMV-seropositive. The source material was PBMCs. CDR3 protein: CASTPLSGRGQETQYF. The DNA sequence is given as TGTGCCAGCACTCCACTTAGCGGGAGGGGACAAGAGACCCAGTACTTC.